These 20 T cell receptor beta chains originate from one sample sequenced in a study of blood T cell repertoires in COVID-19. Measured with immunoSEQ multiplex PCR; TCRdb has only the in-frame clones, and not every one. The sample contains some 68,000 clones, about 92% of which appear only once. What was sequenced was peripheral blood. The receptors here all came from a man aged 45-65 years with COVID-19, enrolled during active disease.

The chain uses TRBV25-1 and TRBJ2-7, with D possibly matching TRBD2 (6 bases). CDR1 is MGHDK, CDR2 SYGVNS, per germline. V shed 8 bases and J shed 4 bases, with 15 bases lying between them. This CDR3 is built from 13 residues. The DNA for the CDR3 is TGTGCCAGCGTAAGGGACTCGCCTTACGAGCAGTACTTC. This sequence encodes CASVRDSPYEQYF.

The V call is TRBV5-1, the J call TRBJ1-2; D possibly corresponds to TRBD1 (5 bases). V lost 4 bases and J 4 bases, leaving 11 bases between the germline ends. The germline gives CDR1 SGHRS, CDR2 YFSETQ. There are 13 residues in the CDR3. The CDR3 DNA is TGCGCCAGCAGCAACAGGACGGTCTATGGCTACACCTTC. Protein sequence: CASSNRTVYGYTF.

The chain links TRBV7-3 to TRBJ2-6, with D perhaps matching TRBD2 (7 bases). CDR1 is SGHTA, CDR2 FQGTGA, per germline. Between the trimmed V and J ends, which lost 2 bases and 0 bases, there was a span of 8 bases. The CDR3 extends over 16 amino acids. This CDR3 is CASSLGGASGANVLTF. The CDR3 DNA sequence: TGTGCCAGCAGCTTAGGGGGGGCCTCTGGGGCCAACGTCCTGACTTTC. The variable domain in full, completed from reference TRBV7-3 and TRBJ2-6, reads GAGVSQTPSNKVTEKGKYVELRCDPISGHTALYWYRQSLGQGPEFLIYFQGTGAADDSGLPNDRFFAVRPEGSVSTLKIQRTERGDSAVYLCASSLGGASGANVLTFGAGSRLTVL.

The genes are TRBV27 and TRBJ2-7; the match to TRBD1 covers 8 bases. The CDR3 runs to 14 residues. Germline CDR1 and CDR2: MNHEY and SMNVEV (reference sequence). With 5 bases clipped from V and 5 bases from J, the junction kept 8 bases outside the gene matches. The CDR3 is CASSTQGALNEQYF. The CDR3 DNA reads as TGTGCCAGCAGTACCCAGGGGGCGCTTAACGAGCAGTACTTC.

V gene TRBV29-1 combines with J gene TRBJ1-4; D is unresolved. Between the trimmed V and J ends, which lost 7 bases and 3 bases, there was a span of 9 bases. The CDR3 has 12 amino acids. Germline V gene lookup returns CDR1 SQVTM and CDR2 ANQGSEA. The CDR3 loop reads CSATTANEKLFF. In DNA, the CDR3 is TGCAGCGCGACGACTGCTAATGAAAAACTGTTTTTT.

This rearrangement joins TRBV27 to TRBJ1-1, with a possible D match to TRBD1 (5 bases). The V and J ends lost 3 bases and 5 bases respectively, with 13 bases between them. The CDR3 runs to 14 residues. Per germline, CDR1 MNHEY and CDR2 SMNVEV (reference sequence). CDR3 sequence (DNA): TGTGCCAGCAGTTTGTTCGACAGACGGACTGAAGCTTTCTTT. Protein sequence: CASSLFDRRTEAFF.

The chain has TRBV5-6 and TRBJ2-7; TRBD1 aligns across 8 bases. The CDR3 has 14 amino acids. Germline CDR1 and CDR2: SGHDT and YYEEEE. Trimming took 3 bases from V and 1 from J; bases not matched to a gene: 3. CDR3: CASSSGQGSYEQYF. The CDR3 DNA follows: TGTGCCAGCAGCTCCGGACAGGGTTCCTACGAGCAGTACTTC.

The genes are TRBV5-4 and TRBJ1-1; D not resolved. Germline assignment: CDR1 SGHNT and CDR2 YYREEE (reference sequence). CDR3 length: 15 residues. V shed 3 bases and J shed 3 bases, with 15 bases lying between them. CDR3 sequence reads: CASSSRTGGDTEAFF. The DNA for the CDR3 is TGTGCCAGCAGCTCCCGGACTGGCGGGGACACTGAAGCTTTCTTT. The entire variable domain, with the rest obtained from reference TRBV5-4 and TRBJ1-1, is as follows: ETGVTQSPTHLIKTRGQQVTLRCSSQSGHNTVSWYQQALGQGPQFIFQYYREEENGRGNFPPRFSGLQFPNYSSELNVNALELDDSALYLCASSSRTGGDTEAFFGQGTRLTVV.

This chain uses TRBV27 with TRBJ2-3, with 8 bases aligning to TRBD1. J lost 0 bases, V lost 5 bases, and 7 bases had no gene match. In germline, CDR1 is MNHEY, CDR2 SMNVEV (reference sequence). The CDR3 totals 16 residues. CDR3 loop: CASSLGQGPSTDTQYF. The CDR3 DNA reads TGTGCCAGCAGTCTCGGACAGGGACCTAGCACAGATACGCAGTATTTT.

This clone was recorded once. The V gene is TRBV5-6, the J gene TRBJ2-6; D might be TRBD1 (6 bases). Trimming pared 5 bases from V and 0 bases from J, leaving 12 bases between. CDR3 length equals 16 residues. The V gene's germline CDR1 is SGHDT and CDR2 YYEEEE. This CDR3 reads CASRTTGSSGANVLTF. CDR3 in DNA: TGTGCCAGCAGAACGACAGGAAGCTCTGGGGCCAACGTCCTGACTTTC.

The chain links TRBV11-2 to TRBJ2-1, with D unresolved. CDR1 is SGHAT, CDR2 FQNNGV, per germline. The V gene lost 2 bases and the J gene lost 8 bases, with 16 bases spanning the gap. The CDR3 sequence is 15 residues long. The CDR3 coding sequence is TGTGCCAGCAGCTTATCTGGGCTTCTTGGGTATGAGCAGTTCTTC. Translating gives CASSLSGLLGYEQFF.

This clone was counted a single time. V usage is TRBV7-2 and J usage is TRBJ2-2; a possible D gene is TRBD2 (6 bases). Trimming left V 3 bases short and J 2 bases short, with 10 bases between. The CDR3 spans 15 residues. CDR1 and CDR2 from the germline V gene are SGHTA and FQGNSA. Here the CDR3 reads CASSFGGPNTGELFF. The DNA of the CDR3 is TGTGCCAGCAGCTTTGGAGGGCCCAACACCGGGGAGCTGTTTTTT.

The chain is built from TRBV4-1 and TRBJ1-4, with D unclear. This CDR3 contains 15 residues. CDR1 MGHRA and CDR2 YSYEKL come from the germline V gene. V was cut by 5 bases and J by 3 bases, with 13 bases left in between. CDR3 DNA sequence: TGCGCCAGCAGCTTCGGGGTGGAGCCTAATGAAAAACTGTTTTTT. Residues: CASSFGVEPNEKLFF.

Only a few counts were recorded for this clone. As DNA, the CDR3 is TGTGCCAGCTCACCCACAGGGGCCCCTTATAGCAATCAGCCCCAGCATTTT. Its protein is CASSPTGAPYSNQPQHF. V gene TRBV18 combines with J gene TRBJ1-5; 7 bases match TRBD1. This CDR3 is built from 17 residues. Germline V gives CDR1 KGHSH, CDR2 LQKENI. J gave up 0 bases and V 3 bases, and 8 bases lay outside the gene matches.

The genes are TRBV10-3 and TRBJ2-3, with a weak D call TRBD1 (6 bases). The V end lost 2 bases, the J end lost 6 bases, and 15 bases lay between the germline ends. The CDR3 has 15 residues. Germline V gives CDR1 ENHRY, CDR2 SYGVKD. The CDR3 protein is CAISEGTFEPDTQYF. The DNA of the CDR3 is TGTGCCATCAGTGAGGGGACATTTGAACCGGATACGCAGTATTTT.

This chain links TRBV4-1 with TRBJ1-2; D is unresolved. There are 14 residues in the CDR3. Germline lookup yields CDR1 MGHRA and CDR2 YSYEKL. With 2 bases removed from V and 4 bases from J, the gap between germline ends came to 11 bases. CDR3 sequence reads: CASSQPGKSYGYTF. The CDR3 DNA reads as TGCGCCAGCAGCCAACCGGGGAAATCCTATGGCTACACCTTC.

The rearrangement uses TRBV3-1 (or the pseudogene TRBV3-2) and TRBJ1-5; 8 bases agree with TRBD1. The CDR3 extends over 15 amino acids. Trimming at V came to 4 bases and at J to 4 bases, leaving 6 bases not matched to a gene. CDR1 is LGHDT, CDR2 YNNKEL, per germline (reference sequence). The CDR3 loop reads CASSPTGAGNQPQHF. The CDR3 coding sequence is TGTGCCAGCAGCCCGACAGGGGCAGGGAATCAGCCCCAGCATTTT.

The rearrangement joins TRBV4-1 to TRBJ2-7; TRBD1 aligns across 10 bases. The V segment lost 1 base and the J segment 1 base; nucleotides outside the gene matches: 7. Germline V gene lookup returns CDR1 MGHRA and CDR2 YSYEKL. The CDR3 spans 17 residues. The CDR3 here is CASSQVFPGQGSYEQYF. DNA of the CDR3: TGCGCCAGCAGCCAAGTCTTTCCGGGACAGGGGTCCTACGAGCAGTACTTC.

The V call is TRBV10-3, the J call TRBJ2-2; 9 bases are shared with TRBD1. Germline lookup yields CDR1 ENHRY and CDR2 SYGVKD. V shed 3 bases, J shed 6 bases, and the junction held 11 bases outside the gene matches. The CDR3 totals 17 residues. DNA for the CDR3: TGTGCCATCAGTGATTTGGGACAGGGATTTGTCCCCGGGGAGCTGTTTTTT. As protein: CAISDLGQGFVPGELFF.

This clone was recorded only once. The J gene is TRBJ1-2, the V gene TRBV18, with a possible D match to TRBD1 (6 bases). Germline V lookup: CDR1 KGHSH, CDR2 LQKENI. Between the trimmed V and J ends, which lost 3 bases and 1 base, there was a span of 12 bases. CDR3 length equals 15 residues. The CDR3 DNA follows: TGTGCCAGCTCACCCCCTCGGACAGATAACTATGGCTACACCTTC. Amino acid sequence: CASSPPRTDNYGYTF.